One sample yielded the 21 T cell receptor beta chains listed below, sequenced in a study of T cell responses to AZD1222 COVID-19 vaccine. The repertoire was sequenced with immunoSEQ multiplex PCR; TCRdb's copy has only in-frame clones and lacks some. This sample has about 190,000 clones, with approximately 94% found just once. Sample: peripheral blood, taken 28 days after the second dose of the MenACWY control vaccine. The receptors originated from an adult who received the MenACWY meningococcal vaccine as a control.

This chain links TRBV29-1 with TRBJ2-1; D gene ambiguous. CDR1 and CDR2 from the germline V gene are SQVTM and ANQGSEA. The CDR3 is 13 residues long. V was cut by 2 bases and J by 9 bases, with 14 bases left in between. DNA of the CDR3: TGCAGCGTTGAAAGTGAACTCAACCTTGAGCAGTTCTTC. Translation gives CSVESELNLEQFF.

J is TRBJ2-7 and V is TRBV11-3, with 8 bases matching TRBD1. J was trimmed by 1 base and V by 2 bases; bases with no gene match: 4. CDR3 length: 15 amino acids. Germline assignment: CDR1 SGHNT and CDR2 YENEEA. The CDR3 DNA is TGTGCCAGCAGCTTAATGCAGGGGGCTTCCTACGAGCAGTACTTC. Residues: CASSLMQGASYEQYF.

This sequence joins TRBV30 and TRBJ1-5, with D possibly being TRBD1 (5 bases). Between the trimmed V and J ends, which lost 6 bases and 0 bases, there was a span of 6 bases. In germline, CDR1 is GTSNPN, CDR2 SVGIG (reference sequence). CDR3 length: 12 amino acids. CDR3 coding DNA: TGTGCCTGTGGGGGTAGCAATCAGCCCCAGCATTTT. Amino acid sequence: CACGGSNQPQHF.

The genes are TRBV4-1 and TRBJ2-7; D is possibly TRBD2 (6 bases). V lost 3 bases to trimming and J lost 2 bases, with 14 bases between them. The CDR3 is made up of 15 amino acids. The germline V gene encodes CDR1 MGHRA and CDR2 YSYEKL. CDR3 sequence (DNA): TGCGCCAGCAGCCAGGAGGAGGGTAAGGCCTACGAGCAGTACTTC. Translation: CASSQEEGKAYEQYF.

This clone was recorded only once. The chain combines TRBV27 with TRBJ1-2; 12 bases are shared with TRBD1. Germline lookup yields CDR1 MNHEY and CDR2 SMNVEV (reference sequence). Losses at the gene ends were 5 bases for V and 6 bases for J; bases not matched to a gene: 7. This CDR3 is built from 15 residues. CDR3 amino acids: CASSLRDRGHDGYTF. CDR3 nucleotides: TGTGCCAGCAGTCTCCGGGACAGGGGGCATGATGGCTACACCTTC.

This chain joins TRBV19 and TRBJ1-2, with 7 nucleotides matching TRBD1. The CDR3 is 18 residues long. V shed 5 bases, J shed 5 bases, and the junction held 20 bases outside the gene matches. In germline, CDR1 is LNHDA, CDR2 SQIVND (reference sequence). CDR3 DNA: TGTGCCAGTAGTCCCGTCCCGGGACAGCGTACGTTACTTTATGGCTACACCTTC. It specifies CASSPVPGQRTLLYGYTF.

The CDR3 loop reads CASSWGANTGELFF. The CDR3, as DNA: TGTGCCAGCAGTTGGGGGGCGAACACCGGGGAGCTGTTTTTT. The chain couples TRBV28 to TRBJ2-2; a weak D match, TRBD2 (6 bases). The CDR3 extends over 14 amino acids. V dropped 4 bases and J dropped 0 bases, with 6 bases sitting between them. CDR1 is MDHEN, CDR2 SYDVKM, per germline.

This chain joins TRBV16 and TRBJ2-7, with 12 bases fitting TRBD1. Germline values: CDR1 KGHSY, CDR2 FQNENV. The CDR3 spans 15 residues. V lost 1 base to trimming and J lost 5 bases; unmatched junction nucleotides: 3. CDR3 in amino acids: CASSQYGTGGNEQYF. The DNA for the CDR3 is TGTGCCAGCAGCCAATACGGGACAGGGGGCAACGAGCAGTACTTC.

This chain links TRBV3-1 (or the pseudogene TRBV3-2) with TRBJ2-5, with 11 positions matching TRBD2. V trimming: 1 base; J trimming: 4 bases; junction bases outside the gene matches: 2. This CDR3 has 15 amino acids. Germline CDR1 is LGHDT and CDR2 is YNNKEL (reference sequence). CDR3 nucleotide sequence: TGTGCCAGCAGCCAAGTAGGACTAGCGGGAGAGACCCAGTACTTC. Protein product: CASSQVGLAGETQYF.

This clone has a single count. The rearrangement links TRBV19 to TRBJ2-1; D unresolved. Germline-derived CDR1 and CDR2 are LNHDA and SQIVND (reference sequence). The ends were cut back, 6 bases at V and 0 bases at J, with 9 bases in the middle. The CDR3 length is 14 residues. DNA of the CDR3: TGTGCCAGTAGGTTAGCTCTCTCCTACAATGAGCAGTTCTTC. This translates into CASRLALSYNEQFF.

The V and J genes are TRBV7-2 and TRBJ2-5; TRBD2 matches 7 bases. The CDR3 totals 15 residues. The V gene's germline CDR1 is SGHTA and CDR2 FQGNSA. The V segment lost 1 base and the J segment 2 bases; nucleotides outside the gene matches: 4. For the CDR3, the DNA is TGTGCCAGCAGCTTAGGCGGGAGCGTACAAGAGACCCAGTACTTC. It codes for CASSLGGSVQETQYF. Together with reference TRBV7-2 and TRBJ2-5, the CDR3 gives the full variable domain: GAGVSQSPSNKVTEKGKDVELRCDPISGHTALYWYRQSLGQGLEFLIYFQGNSAPDKSGLPSDRFSAERTGGSVSTLTIQRTQQEDSAVYLCASSLGGSVQETQYFGPGTRLLVL.

The chain links TRBV7-9 to TRBJ2-1; D may be TRBD2 (5 bases). Germline CDR1 reads SEHNR; CDR2 reads FQNEAQ (reference sequence). CDR3 length equals 12 residues. Trimming pared 4 bases from V and 8 bases from J, leaving 9 bases between. The DNA of the CDR3 is TGTGCCAGCAGCTCGGGGTCTGATGAGCAGTTCTTC. Translation: CASSSGSDEQFF.

Concerning this clone itself: Other DNA sequences in the sample encode the same CDR3. This rearrangement joins TRBV9 to TRBJ2-1; 9 bases map to TRBD2. Germline V lookup: CDR1 SGDLS, CDR2 YYNGEE. J gave up 4 bases and V 0 bases, and 2 bases lay outside the gene matches. The CDR3 consists of 15 residues. This chain's CDR3 is CASSVVLAGYNEQFF. For the CDR3, the DNA is TGTGCCAGCAGCGTAGTGCTAGCGGGGTACAATGAGCAGTTCTTC.

The gene calls are TRBV15 and TRBJ2-1, with D possibly matching TRBD2 (6 bases). V lost 0 bases and J 5 bases, leaving 11 bases between the germline ends. Germline CDR1 reads LNHNV; CDR2 reads YYDKDF (reference sequence). This CDR3 is 15 amino acids long. CDR3 protein: CATSRDLGLDNEQFF. The CDR3 DNA reads as TGTGCCACCAGCAGAGATCTGGGACTCGACAATGAGCAGTTCTTC. Using reference TRBV15 and TRBJ2-1 for the parts outside the CDR3, the full variable domain is DAMVIQNPRYQVTQFGKPVTLSCSQTLNHNVMYWYQQKSSQAPKLLFHYYDKDFNNEADTPDNFQSRRPNTSFCFLDIRSPGLGDTAMYLCATSRDLGLDNEQFFGPGTRLTVL.

This clone was found once. The J gene is TRBJ2-5, the V gene TRBV20-1, with D possibly matching TRBD1 (5 bases). With 4 bases removed from V and 4 bases from J, the gap between germline ends came to 7 bases. There are 11 residues in the CDR3. The V gene's germline CDR1 is DFQATT and CDR2 SNEGSKA (reference sequence). DNA for the CDR3: TGCAGTGCTACCAGGGCAGAGACCCAGTACTTC. The encoded protein is CSATRAETQYF.

The gene calls are TRBV4-3 and TRBJ2-1; maybe TRBD2 (6 bases). The V end was cut by 0 bases, the J end by 2 bases, with 17 bases between. The CDR3 is 18 amino acids. CDR1 LGHNA and CDR2 YSLEER come from the germline V gene. This CDR3 reads CASSQDQASGPPYNEQFF. The CDR3 DNA sequence: TGCGCCAGCAGCCAAGATCAGGCAAGCGGGCCGCCCTACAATGAGCAGTTCTTC.

The chain uses TRBV6-1 and TRBJ2-1, with 10 positions matching TRBD2. The CDR3 covers 16 residues. Trimming took 1 base from V and 7 from J; bases not matched to a gene: 7. Germline-derived CDR1 and CDR2 are MNHNS and SASEGT. As DNA, the CDR3 is TGTGCCAGCAGTGAAGAGAGCGGGAGGGCCCTAAATGAGCAGTTCTTC. Amino acids: CASSEESGRALNEQFF.

Only a few counts were recorded for this clone. This rearrangement joins TRBV7-2 to TRBJ1-5; D is possibly TRBD1 (5 bases). The CDR3 spans 13 residues. The V end was cut by 6 bases, the J end by 6 bases, with 12 bases between. CDR1 SGHTA and CDR2 FQGNSA come from the germline V gene. CDR3 sequence reads: CASSRDVLQPQHF. CDR3 DNA sequence: TGTGCCAGCAGTCGGGACGTTCTTCAGCCCCAGCATTTT.

The CDR3 loop is CASSIWQVNEKLFF. The CDR3 DNA sequence: TGTGCCAGTAGTATTTGGCAGGTGAATGAAAAACTGTTTTTT. The chain links TRBV19 to TRBJ1-4; no definite D call. Germline lookup yields CDR1 LNHDA and CDR2 SQIVND (reference sequence). CDR3 length: 14 amino acids. V dropped 3 bases and J dropped 5 bases, with 10 bases sitting between them. The complete variable domain, with remaining parts taken from reference TRBV19 and TRBJ1-4, reads DGGITQSPKYLFRKEGQNVTLSCEQNLNHDAMYWYRQDPGQGLRLIYYSQIVNDFQKGDIAEGYSVSREKKESFPLTVTSAQKNPTAFYLCASSIWQVNEKLFFGSGTQLSVL.

V gene TRBV28 combines with J gene TRBJ1-5; 9 bases match TRBD1. Trimming took 5 bases from V and 5 from J; bases not matched to a gene: 7. The CDR3 covers 15 residues. Per the germline V gene, CDR1 is MDHEN and CDR2 is SYDVKM. The CDR3 reads CASSTDRGSDQPQHF. CDR3 nucleotides: TGTGCCAGCAGTACGGACAGGGGCTCGGATCAGCCCCAGCATTTT.

The chain carries TRBV7-2 and TRBJ1-2, with 8 positions matching TRBD1. Germline CDR1 SGHTA, CDR2 FQGNSA. CDR3 length equals 16 residues. The trim removed 5 bases at V and 4 bases at J, leaving 12 bases unmatched. Written as DNA, the CDR3 is TGTGCCAGCAGCGCAGGGGGCCTTGATAGTGTCTATGGCTACACCTTC. It yields the protein CASSAGGLDSVYGYTF.